This T cell receptor beta chain emerged from a study of cytomegalovirus exposure and HLA in healthy donors. Study-level background: As an earlier analysis found, 180 million or so T cells yielded approximately 100 million unique TCR beta sequences.

Study-wide findings and caveats: In a later analysis, TCR beta V- and J-gene trimming was associated with a missense DCLRE1C variant. It was confirmed in vitro that a few of the CMV-associated chains were specific for CMV antigens. Most subjects had HLA-A and HLA-B alleles reportedly predicted accurately by TCR beta sequences.

A multiplex PCR was run with 60 Vbeta primers and 13 Jbeta primers. Some clones are missing from TCRdb's copy, which holds only in-frame ones; the method was immunoSEQ multiplex PCR. The table has around 67,000 clones, around 78% seen once. The CDR3 is 15 residues long. Germline lookup yields CDR1 SGHVS and CDR2 FNYEAQ. Trimming pared 5 bases from V and 3 bases from J, leaving 13 bases between. Worth noting for this clone: Its target is unknown.

This clonotype originated in a man in his late teens or twenties in good health and CMV-seropositive. V is TRBV7-6 and J is TRBJ2-2; D may be TRBD1 (5 bases). The sample consisted of PBMCs. CDR3 residues: CASSHWGRDTGELFF. The DNA of the CDR3 is TGTGCCAGCAGCCATTGGGGCAGGGACACCGGGGAGCTGTTTTTT.